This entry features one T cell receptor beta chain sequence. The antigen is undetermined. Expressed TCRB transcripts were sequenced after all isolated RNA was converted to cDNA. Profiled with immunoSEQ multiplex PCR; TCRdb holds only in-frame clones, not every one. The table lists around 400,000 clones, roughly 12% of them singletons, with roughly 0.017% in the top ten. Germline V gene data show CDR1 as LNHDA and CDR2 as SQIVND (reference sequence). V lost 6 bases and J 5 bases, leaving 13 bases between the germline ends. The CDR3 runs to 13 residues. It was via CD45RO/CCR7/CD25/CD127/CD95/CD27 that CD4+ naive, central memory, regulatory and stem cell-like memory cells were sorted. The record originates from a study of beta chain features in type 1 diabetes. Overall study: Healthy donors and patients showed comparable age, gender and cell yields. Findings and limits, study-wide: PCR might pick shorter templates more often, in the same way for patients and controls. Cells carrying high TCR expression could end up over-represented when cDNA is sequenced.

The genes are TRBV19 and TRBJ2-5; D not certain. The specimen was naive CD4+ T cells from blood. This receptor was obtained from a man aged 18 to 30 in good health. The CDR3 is CASSLVLAETQYF. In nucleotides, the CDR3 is TGTGCCAGTAGCCTCGTTCTTGCGGAGACCCAGTACTTC.